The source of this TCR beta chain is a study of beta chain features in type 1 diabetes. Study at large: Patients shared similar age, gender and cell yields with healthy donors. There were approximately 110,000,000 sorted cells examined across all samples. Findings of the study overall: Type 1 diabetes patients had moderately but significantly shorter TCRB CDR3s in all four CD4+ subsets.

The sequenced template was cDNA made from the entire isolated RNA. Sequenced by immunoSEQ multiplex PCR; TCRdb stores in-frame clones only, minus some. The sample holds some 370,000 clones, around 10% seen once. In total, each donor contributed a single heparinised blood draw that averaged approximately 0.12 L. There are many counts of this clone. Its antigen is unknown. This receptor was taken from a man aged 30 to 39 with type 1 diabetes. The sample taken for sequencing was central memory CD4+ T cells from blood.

This CDR3 is CASSFGSQGREQYF. The DNA of the CDR3 is TGTGCCAGCAGCTTTGGCTCCCAGGGACGCGAGCAGTACTTC. J is TRBJ2-7 and V is TRBV11-1, with D perhaps given as TRBD1 or TRBD2 (5 bases each). The length of the CDR3 is 14 residues. CDR1 and CDR2 from the germline V gene are SGHAT and FQDESV (reference sequence). V shed 3 bases and J shed 6 bases, with 15 bases lying between them. The full variable domain, rest sourced from reference TRBV11-1 and TRBJ2-7, is EAEVAQSPRYKITEKSQAVAFWCDPISGHATLYWYRQILGQGPELLVQFQDESVVDDSQLPKDRFSAERLKGVDSTLKIQPAELGDSAMYLCASSFGSQGREQYFGPGTRLTVT.